Each of the 9 T cell receptor beta chains below was sequenced from the same sample in a study of cytomegalovirus exposure and HLA in healthy donors. PCR amplification relied on 60 Vbeta primers (plus 13 Jbeta primers). Produced via immunoSEQ multiplex PCR; TCRdb's table is partial and in-frame only. This table has 150,000 to 200,000 clones, more than 60% appearing once. The source material was PBMCs. All receptors derive from a human donor in good health.

The chain links TRBV5-1 to TRBJ1-6; D is possibly TRBD1 (5 bases). With 0 bases removed from V and 5 bases from J, the gap between germline ends came to 15 bases. CDR1 is SGHRS and CDR2 is YFSETQ in the germline V gene. The CDR3 totals 17 residues. CDR3 sequence (DNA): TGCGCCAGCAGCTTGGATGGGGCGGGAATTAATAATTCACCCCTCCACTTT. The encoded protein is CASSLDGAGINNSPLHF.

The chain uses TRBV5-1 and TRBJ2-7; 9 positions agree with TRBD1. V was clipped by 5 bases and J by 5 bases; unmatched bases: 5. CDR1 is SGHRS and CDR2 is YFSETQ in the germline V gene. The CDR3 loop spans 13 amino acids. The CDR3 nucleotides are TGCGCCAGCAGGACAGGGGGTACCGACGAGCAGTACTTC. Translation: CASRTGGTDEQYF. Based on the CDR3 plus reference TRBV5-1 and TRBJ2-7, the full variable domain is KAGVTQTPRYLIKTRGQQVTLSCSPISGHRSVSWYQQTPGQGLQFLFEYFSETQRNKGNFPGRFSGRQFSNSRSEMNVSTLELGDSALYLCASRTGGTDEQYFGPGTRLTVT.

The table lists this clone with a few counts. The rearrangement links TRBV2 to TRBJ2-5; TRBD1 agrees at 7 bases. Matching the DNA end better, TRBJ2-7 makes the J call doubtful. This CDR3 has 12 amino acids. Per the germline V gene, CDR1 is SNHLY and CDR2 is FYNNEI. The CDR3 bases are TGTGCCAGCACCGTAACAGGGGCCGAGCAGTACTTC. This codes for CASTVTGAEQYF.

J is TRBJ2-7 and V is TRBV10-1, with 12 bases fitting TRBD1. CDR3 size: 14 residues. Looked up from germline, CDR1 is WNHNN and CDR2 is SYGVQD (reference sequence). The trim removed 6 bases at V and 5 bases at J, leaving 5 bases unmatched. The CDR3 loop is CASSPGTGGHEQYF. DNA of the CDR3: TGCGCCAGCAGCCCCGGGACAGGGGGCCACGAGCAGTACTTC.

The chain employs TRBV18 and TRBJ2-3; 8 nucleotides line up with TRBD2. The CDR3 loop spans 17 amino acids. Germline lookup yields CDR1 KGHSH and CDR2 LQKENI. V lost 6 bases, J lost 2 bases, and 13 bases stayed unmatched. CDR3 in amino acids: CASSPGSAGGLTDTQYF. The CDR3 region has the DNA TGTGCCAGCTCCCCCGGGTCGGCGGGGGGACTCACAGATACGCAGTATTTT.

This clone is a singleton in its sample. The chain couples TRBV27 to TRBJ2-7; D perhaps matches TRBD1 (6 bases). The germline gives CDR1 MNHEY, CDR2 SMNVEV (reference sequence). The CDR3 runs to 13 residues. Trimming shortened V by 10 bases and J by 0 bases, and 13 bases separated the two germline ends. The CDR3 protein is CATSGDPSYEQYF. For the CDR3, the DNA is TGTGCCACCTCAGGGGACCCCTCCTACGAGCAGTACTTC.

This sequence joins TRBV2 and TRBJ2-1, with D tentatively TRBD2 (7 bases). The CDR3 runs 15 residues. Germline V CDR1 and CDR2: SNHLY, FYNNEI. V was cut by 4 bases and J by 4 bases, with 14 bases left in between. The CDR3 coding sequence is TGTGCCAGCAGTGGAGGGCGGGGGCAATACAATGAGCAGTTCTTC. As protein: CASSGGRGQYNEQFF.

The chain links TRBV2 to TRBJ1-2, with 7 bases matching TRBD1. Losses at the gene ends were 4 bases for V and 4 bases for J; bases not matched to a gene: 9. CDR1 is SNHLY and CDR2 is FYNNEI in the germline V gene. The CDR3 is made up of 15 amino acids. CDR3 sequence (DNA): TGTGCCAGCAGTGGTAACAGGGGACCGCTCTATGGCTACACCTTC. It yields the protein CASSGNRGPLYGYTF.

The V gene is TRBV5-4, the J gene TRBJ2-7; the D gene is possibly TRBD2 (6 bases). Germline V gene data show CDR1 as SGHNT and CDR2 as YYREEE (reference sequence). The V and J ends lost 2 bases and 6 bases respectively, with 15 bases between them. There are 14 residues in the CDR3. This chain's CDR3 is CASSFPGVGSEQYF. The CDR3 bases are TGTGCCAGCAGCTTTCCGGGGGTTGGTTCCGAGCAGTACTTC. Complete variable domain (other parts from reference TRBV5-4 and TRBJ2-7): ETGVTQSPTHLIKTRGQQVTLRCSSQSGHNTVSWYQQALGQGPQFIFQYYREEENGRGNFPPRFSGLQFPNYSSELNVNALELDDSALYLCASSFPGVGSEQYFGPGTRLTVT.